This TCR beta chain emerged from a study of T-cell reconstitution after alpha-beta-depleted transplantation in children. Researchers prepared the TCRbeta library using unique molecular identifiers, the study reports. TCRdb passed the PCR reads through MiXCR, listing each CDR3 protein once. The data contain around 400,000 distinct CDR3 sequences, roughly 22% of them singletons. This CDR3 is built from 14 residues. Germline lookup yields CDR1 SGHRS and CDR2 YFSETQ. J gave up 6 bases and V 4 bases, and 6 bases lay outside the gene matches. This clonotype was recorded at least ten times. This chain joins TRBV5-1 and TRBJ2-7; 11 nucleotides match TRBD1. The source is a human donor who donated a stem cell graft to a child with acute myeloid leukemia. This specimen was PBMCs from the stem cell graft donor, taken from the stem cell graft. CDR3 in amino acids: CASSPDGQGAEQYF. The CDR3 region has the DNA TGCGCCAGCAGCCCGGATGGACAGGGGGCCGAGCAGTACTTC.